The 10 T cell receptor beta chains reported below all come from one sample, sequenced in a study of blood T cell repertoires in COVID-19. Assay: immunoSEQ multiplex PCR; the TCRdb copy retains only in-frame clones and omits some. The profile shows about 75,000 clones, about four fifths of them singletons. Sequences were obtained from peripheral blood. The receptor set was obtained from a woman of 80 years or more with active or convalescent COVID-19.

This clone was picked up one time. The chain has TRBV27 and TRBJ2-1; no clear D. V was pared by 10 bases and J by 0 bases, with 13 bases between. In germline, CDR1 is MNHEY, CDR2 SMNVEV (reference sequence). This CDR3 spans 14 amino acids. The chain's CDR3 is CATHGWSSYNEQFF. The CDR3 DNA follows: TGTGCCACTCATGGATGGAGCTCCTACAATGAGCAGTTCTTC.

The count of this clone is one. The chain combines TRBV7-2 with TRBJ2-3, with a possible D match to TRBD1 (5 bases). Trimming stripped 3 bases from V and 4 bases from J, with 8 bases between. CDR3 length: 13 residues. The germline gives CDR1 SGHTA, CDR2 FQGNSA. The CDR3 sequence: CASSLLQADTQYF. The CDR3 coding sequence is TGTGCCAGCAGCTTGTTACAGGCAGATACGCAGTATTTT.

The rearrangement links TRBV30 to TRBJ2-3, with TRBD2 matching over 12 bases. Germline CDR1 GTSNPN, CDR2 SVGIG (reference sequence). This CDR3 has 15 residues. J was trimmed by 2 bases and V by 5 bases; bases with no gene match: 5. In nucleotides, the CDR3 is TGTGCCTGGGCGGGACTAGCGGGTAACACAGATACGCAGTATTTT. Protein: CAWAGLAGNTDTQYF.

V gene TRBV7-9 combines with J gene TRBJ2-5, with D possibly TRBD2 on 6 matching bases. The CDR3 contains 15 residues. V lost 2 bases and J lost 4, with 14 bases in between. Germline CDR1 and CDR2: SEHNR and FQNEAQ (reference sequence). The CDR3 sequence: CASSLNQGGGETQYF. The CDR3 DNA sequence: TGTGCCAGCAGCTTAAACCAGGGAGGCGGAGAGACCCAGTACTTC.

This clone showed up just a few times. J is TRBJ2-1 and V is TRBV29-1, with TRBD1 identical over 12 bases. Germline V gene lookup returns CDR1 SQVTM and CDR2 ANQGSEA. The CDR3 is made up of 16 amino acids. The V and J ends lost 4 bases and 6 bases, in that order; junction bases with no gene match: 10. The CDR3 spells CSVASRGTGGFNEQFF. The CDR3 DNA sequence: TGCAGCGTTGCGAGTAGGGGGACAGGGGGCTTCAATGAGCAGTTCTTC.

The V call is TRBV7-2, the J call TRBJ2-7; TRBD2 matches 8 bases. The junction had 7 bases not matched to a gene; V was cut back by 5 bases and J by 7 bases. The CDR3 loop spans 13 amino acids. Germline V gene data show CDR1 as SGHTA and CDR2 as FQGNSA. CDR3 amino acids: CASSHGGGREQYF. For the CDR3, the DNA is TGTGCCAGCAGCCACGGCGGGGGGCGGGAGCAGTACTTC.

V usage is TRBV15 and J usage is TRBJ2-7, with 8 bases matching TRBD2. This CDR3 has 15 amino acids. Germline-derived CDR1 and CDR2 are LNHNV and YYDKDF (reference sequence). The V and J ends lost 3 bases and 6 bases, in that order; junction bases with no gene match: 10. The CDR3 DNA follows: TGTGCCACCAGCAGGAGAGCGGGGGCTAATGGCGAGCAGTACTTC. This codes for CATSRRAGANGEQYF. Combining the CDR3 with reference TRBV15 and TRBJ2-7 gives the whole variable domain DAMVIQNPRYQVTQFGKPVTLSCSQTLNHNVMYWYQQKSSQAPKLLFHYYDKDFNNEADTPDNFQSRRPNTSFCFLDIRSPGLGDTAMYLCATSRRAGANGEQYFGPGTRLTVT.

This chain uses TRBV28 with TRBJ2-3; TRBD1 matches at 8 bases. V lost 7 bases, J lost 7 bases, and 13 bases stayed unmatched. The CDR3 loop spans 15 amino acids. Germline V lookup: CDR1 MDHEN, CDR2 SYDVKM. CDR3 sequence reads: CASTFRDRHRNTQYF. CDR3 nucleotide sequence: TGTGCCAGCACCTTTAGGGACAGGCACCGGAATACGCAGTATTTT.

The CDR3 sequence: CASSYSGQGNIQYF. The CDR3 DNA follows: TGTGCCAGCAGTTACTCGGGCCAGGGAAACATTCAGTACTTC. The chain joins TRBV6-6 to TRBJ2-4; tentative D call: TRBD1 (5 bases). The CDR3 is 14 amino acids. From germline, CDR1 is MNHNY and CDR2 SVGAGI (reference sequence). V lost 0 bases, J lost 6 bases, and 9 bases lay in between.

The rearrangement joins TRBV10-1 to TRBJ2-7, with 12 positions matching TRBD2. Trimming at V came to 2 bases and at J to 1 base, leaving 12 bases not matched to a gene. Germline CDR1 is WNHNN and CDR2 is SYGVQD (reference sequence). CDR3 size: 19 residues. The CDR3 coding sequence is TGCGCCAGCAGTGAGCCCGACCTCACTAGCGGGGGGCCGTCCTACGAGCAGTACTTC. Protein sequence: CASSEPDLTSGGPSYEQYF.